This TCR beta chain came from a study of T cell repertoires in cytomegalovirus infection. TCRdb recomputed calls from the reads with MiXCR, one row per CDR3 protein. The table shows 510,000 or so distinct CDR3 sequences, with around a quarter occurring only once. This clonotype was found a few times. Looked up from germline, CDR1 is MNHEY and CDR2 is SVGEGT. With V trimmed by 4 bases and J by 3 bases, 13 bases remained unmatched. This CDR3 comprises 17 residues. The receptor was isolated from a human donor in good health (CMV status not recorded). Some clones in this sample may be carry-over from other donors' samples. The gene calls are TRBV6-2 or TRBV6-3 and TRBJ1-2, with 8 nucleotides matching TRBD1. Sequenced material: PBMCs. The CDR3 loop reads CASSSITGTGDHYGYTF. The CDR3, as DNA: TGTGCCAGCAGTTCCATAACCGGGACAGGAGATCACTATGGCTACACCTTC.